This T cell receptor (beta chain) was captured by sequencing in a study of post-analysis software for immune sequencing data. On the study more broadly: The courses of disease that were included comprised relapsing-remitting, secondary progressive and progressive-relapsing multiple sclerosis. Whole-study findings and limits: TRBV5-6, TRBV5-1 and TRBV20-1 were among 4 or 5 TRBV segments more frequent in patients than controls. The F measure placed samples prepared in the same batch into strongly shared clusters. When compared against controls, multiple sclerosis patients showed significantly lower normalized Chao1 diversity.

Libraries were made from TCR beta cDNA, and they carried unique molecular identifiers. Hundreds of thousands of cDNA molecules came from 1 to 10 million T cells. One entry per CDR3 protein results from TCRdb running MiXCR on the PCR reads. Of hundreds of thousands of distinct CDR3 sequences listed, 25% to 30% are singletons. Comment on this clonotype: No antigen is known for it.

The CDR3 runs 16 residues. CDR1 SEHNR and CDR2 FQNEAQ come from the germline V gene (reference sequence). The V segment lost 5 bases and the J segment 2 bases; nucleotides outside the gene matches: 10. The V gene is TRBV7-9, the J gene TRBJ2-3, with 7 positions matching TRBD2. The clonotype was recovered from a girl aged 5-17 years with multiple sclerosis. The material sequenced was blood. CDR3 residues: CASSPDVAGVTDTQYF. In DNA form, the CDR3 reads TGTGCCAGCAGCCCCGACGTTGCGGGGGTCACAGATACGCAGTATTTT.